This T cell receptor (beta chain) was sequenced in a study of blood T cell repertoires in COVID-19. Authors' methods: Reference gene primer amplification gave nucleated cell count estimates. The protocol was immunoSEQ multiplex PCR, while the TCRdb copy is restricted to in-frame clones and leaves out a portion. From that table come the V and J calls and clone size; the DNA was used to work out D and trimming. The sample has 85,000 to 100,000 clones, just over 85% seen once. The germline V and J ends were trimmed by 3 bases and 0 bases, with 9 bases remaining between them. The germline CDR1 and CDR2 sequences are SGHRS and YFSETQ. The CDR3 contains 14 residues.

This chain connects TRBV5-1 to TRBJ1-2; no firm D call. Input material: peripheral blood. This clonotype was sampled from a woman aged 60-75 years in a cohort sampled during active or convalescent COVID-19. The CDR3 region is CASSSGIANYGYTF. CDR3 coding DNA: TGCGCCAGCAGCTCGGGGATAGCTAACTATGGCTACACCTTC.